Shown below are 23 T cell receptor beta chains from a single sample sequenced in a study of T cells in Graves' hyperthyroidism and ophthalmopathy. Template material for amplifying TCR beta CDR3 regions consisted of RNA transcripts. First-round RT-PCR of the TCR CDR3 relied on the HTBI primer set. TCRdb ran MiXCR on the multiplex PCR reads and lists one entry per CDR3 protein. Seen here are about 610,000 distinct CDR3 sequences, just over 45% observed once, and the top ten hold around 7.7%. Material: peripheral blood or thyroid tissue (not recorded which). These TCRs come from a woman aged 18-29 years with Graves' hyperthyroidism.

The V call is TRBV7-9, the J call TRBJ2-7; the match to TRBD2 covers 13 bases. This CDR3 comprises 15 residues. Germline V gene sequence: CDR1 SEHNR, CDR2 FQNEAQ (reference sequence). V was pared by 6 bases and J by 2 bases, with 4 bases of the junction left unmatched. The CDR3 region has the DNA TGTGCCAGCAGAACGACTAGCGGGGGGCCCTACGAGCAGTACTTC. Residues: CASRTTSGGPYEQYF.

With regard to this clonotype: A single base separates this from a much larger clone, so it may be a read error. The CDR3 does not end in the conserved phenylalanine or tryptophan, so this is likely a read error. The chain links TRBV12-3 or TRBV12-4 to TRBJ1-5; TRBD1 is a possible D gene (5 bases). Trimming shortened V by 6 bases and J by 0 bases, and 15 bases separated the two germline ends. The CDR3 is 16 amino acids. The CDR3 here is CASRPGPGHSNQPQHL. CDR3 nucleotides: TGTGCCAGCAGACCAGGCCCCGGACATAGCAATCAGCCCCAGCATCTT.

This chain connects TRBV7-2 to TRBJ1-4, with D maybe TRBD1 (5 bases). Germline CDR1 reads SGHTA; CDR2 reads FQGNSA. The CDR3 spans 14 residues. Trimming took off 5 bases at V and 5 bases at J, with 12 bases between the two ends. DNA of the CDR3: TGTGCCAGCAGCCCCGACAGCGAGAATGAAAAACTGTTTTTT. Residues: CASSPDSENEKLFF.

The chain employs TRBV7-2 and TRBJ2-7, with TRBD2 matching over 7 bases. J gave up 3 bases and V 1 base, and 6 bases lay outside the gene matches. In germline, CDR1 is SGHTA, CDR2 FQGNSA. CDR3 length equals 15 residues. CDR3 sequence (DNA): TGTGCCAGCAGCTTAGGAGCGGGAACTTTCTACGAGCAGTACTTC. It specifies CASSLGAGTFYEQYF.

This chain uses TRBV20-1 with TRBJ1-6; 8 bases map to TRBD1. Germline V CDR1 and CDR2: DFQATT, SNEGSKA (reference sequence). V lost 1 base, J lost 7 bases, and 6 bases stayed unmatched. This CDR3 has 15 residues. The DNA for the CDR3 is TGCAGTGCTAGAGGTTGGACAGGGACCAATTCACCCCTCCACTTT. This codes for CSARGWTGTNSPLHF.

Ten or more counts support this clonotype. The chain links TRBV20-1 to TRBJ1-6; D is unresolved. The V gene's germline CDR1 is DFQATT and CDR2 SNEGSKA (reference sequence). This CDR3 comprises 13 residues. V gave up 5 bases and J gave up 5 bases, with 10 bases separating them. DNA of the CDR3: TGCAGTGCTCAACACGAGAATAATTCACCCCTCCACTTT. It translates to CSAQHENNSPLHF.

The chain joins TRBV5-1 to TRBJ2-2, with 8 bases identical to TRBD2. CDR3 size: 15 residues. CDR1 is SGHRS, CDR2 YFSETQ, per germline. V was pared by 7 bases and J by 1 base, with 6 bases of the junction left unmatched. The CDR3 nucleotides read TGCGCCAGCCTCCCGGGACTAGTGAACACCGGGGAGCTGTTTTTT. This encodes CASLPGLVNTGELFF.

V and J are TRBV29-1 and TRBJ2-7; 12 nucleotides agree with TRBD2. The CDR3 has 12 amino acids. In germline, CDR1 is SQVTM, CDR2 ANQGSEA. With 7 bases clipped from V and 6 bases from J, the junction kept 4 bases outside the gene matches. CDR3 DNA: TGCAGCGCGGGACTAGCGGGTCCCGAGCAGTACTTC. Translated, it gives CSAGLAGPEQYF.

The chain joins TRBV7-9 to TRBJ2-2; D not resolved. CDR1 and CDR2 (germline): SEHNR, FQNEAQ (reference sequence). The CDR3 has 10 residues. Trimming stripped 7 bases from V and 9 bases from J, with 6 bases between. The CDR3 is CASTPRELFF. The CDR3 DNA follows: TGTGCCAGCACCCCGCGGGAGCTGTTTTTT.

This clonotype was counted only a few times. This chain uses TRBV15 with TRBJ2-1; 7 bases align to TRBD2. The length of the CDR3 is 14 residues. The J segment lost 4 bases and the V segment lost 8 bases, leaving 8 bases of the junction unmatched. In germline, CDR1 is LNHNV, CDR2 YYDKDF (reference sequence). The CDR3 loop reads CATHPAGSYNEQFF. The CDR3 coding sequence is TGTGCCACCCATCCAGCGGGATCGTACAATGAGCAGTTCTTC.

In regard to this clonotype: The final CDR3 position lacks the conserved phenylalanine or tryptophan, pointing to a likely read error. The DNA is left out, because the CDR3 cannot be placed on it with certainty; the CDR3 is given as TCRdb lists it. The chain is built from TRBV10-3 and TRBJ1-4; no check of the table's D call, TRBD1, against the DNA was made. Germline CDR1 ENHRY, CDR2 SYGVKD. The CDR3 comprises 8 residues, both ends counted. The CDR3: CATQGLPS.

The chain employs TRBV12-3 or TRBV12-4 and TRBJ2-7; D may match TRBD1 or TRBD2 (5 bases each). The assigned J gene may be wrong: the sequence end matches TRBJ2-4 better. This CDR3 has 11 residues. CDR3 protein: CAGAVGDIQYF. The CDR3, as DNA: TGTGCCGGGGCGGTGGGGGACATTCAGTACTTC.

This clonotype was seen a handful of times. This sequence joins TRBV7-8 and TRBJ2-3; 11 positions agree with TRBD2. Per the germline V gene, CDR1 is SGHVS and CDR2 is FQNEAQ. The CDR3 totals 15 residues. The junction had 13 bases not matched to a gene; V was cut back by 7 bases and J by 10 bases. CDR3 nucleotides: TGTGCCAGCACCTCTGTCCCGGGACTAGCGGTAGCGCAGTATTTT. This encodes CASTSVPGLAVAQYF.

The chain joins TRBV2 to TRBJ1-6; the D gene is possibly TRBD1 (5 bases). The length of the CDR3 is 14 residues. CDR1 SNHLY and CDR2 FYNNEI come from the germline V gene. Trimming removed 5 bases at V and 12 bases at J, with 17 bases between. The CDR3 DNA follows: TGTGCCAGCAGTAACCGGGGCGAGATGGGACCCCTCCACTTT. The encoded protein is CASSNRGEMGPLHF.

This clonotype was counted a few times. The chain is built from TRBV15 and TRBJ1-2; tentatively, D is TRBD1 (5 bases). V lost 0 bases and J lost 5, with 13 bases in between. Germline V gene sequence: CDR1 LNHNV, CDR2 YYDKDF (reference sequence). The CDR3 loop spans 15 amino acids. For the CDR3, the DNA is TGTGCCACCAGCAGAGAAGTAGGGGCGGGGTATGGCTACACCTTC. This gives the protein CATSREVGAGYGYTF.

The chain uses TRBV7-3 and TRBJ2-7; unclear D gene. Matching the DNA end better, TRBJ2-1 makes the J call doubtful. Germline V gene lookup returns CDR1 SGHTA and CDR2 FQGTGA. The CDR3 is made up of 12 amino acids. The CDR3 is CASSIPGNEQFF. CDR3 bases: TGTGCCAGCAGCATCCCCGGGAATGAGCAGTTCTTC.

V and J are TRBV7-3 and TRBJ1-1; 8 bases line up with TRBD1. This CDR3 is built from 14 residues. Germline V lookup: CDR1 SGHTA, CDR2 FQGTGA. V was clipped by 2 bases and J by 11 bases; unmatched bases: 10. The CDR3 spells CASSLDRGPLLAFF. The CDR3 DNA sequence: TGTGCCAGCAGCTTAGACAGGGGACCTCTCCTGGCTTTCTTT.

This clonotype was counted at least ten times. The chain joins TRBV27 to TRBJ1-3; D is unclear. The V gene lost 5 bases and the J gene lost 3 bases, with 11 bases spanning the gap. The CDR3 covers 14 residues. Germline V gene sequence: CDR1 MNHEY, CDR2 SMNVEV (reference sequence). The CDR3 DNA reads as TGTGCCAGCAGTCCCCTCCCAGATGGAAACACCATATATTTT. This translates into CASSPLPDGNTIYF.

This clonotype appeared many times. The chain is built from TRBV5-1 and TRBJ2-5; 12 positions match TRBD2. Germline CDR1 is SGHRS and CDR2 is YFSETQ. The CDR3 has 16 amino acids. The ends lost 2 bases at V and 0 bases at J; junction bases unmatched: 2. DNA for the CDR3: TGCGCCAGCAGCTTTTGGACTAGCGGGAACCAAGAGACCCAGTACTTC. Translation: CASSFWTSGNQETQYF.

About this clonotype itself: A much larger clone lies a single base off, so this may be a read error. The V call is TRBV9, the J call TRBJ2-6; 11 bases are a match to TRBD1. Germline V lookup: CDR1 SGDLS, CDR2 YYNGEE. This CDR3 region has 18 residues. The CDR3 spells CASGVGGQGESGANVLTF. The CDR3 DNA follows: TGTGCCAGCGGCGTAGGGGGACAGGGGGAATCTGGGGCCAACGTCCTGACTTTC.

V usage is TRBV20-1 and J usage is TRBJ1-1; D gene unclear. The CDR3 contains 15 residues. Germline V lookup: CDR1 DFQATT, CDR2 SNEGSKA (reference sequence). The V end was cut by 3 bases, the J end by 5 bases, with 19 bases between. CDR3 in amino acids: CSASGLPPDGTEAFF. CDR3 bases: TGCAGTGCTAGTGGTTTGCCTCCGGACGGAACTGAAGCTTTCTTT.

This rearrangement joins TRBV24-1 to TRBJ1-6, with 7 bases matching TRBD1. CDR1 is KGHDR and CDR2 is SFDVKD in the germline V gene. The CDR3 has 15 amino acids. V gave up 5 bases and J gave up 6 bases; unmatched junction bases: 6. CDR3 loop: CATSATGTANSPLHF. The CDR3 DNA follows: TGTGCCACCAGTGCTACCGGGACAGCTAATTCACCCCTCCACTTT.

This clonotype was observed many times. V gene TRBV2 combines with J gene TRBJ2-7; perhaps TRBD2 as D (6 bases). The CDR3 runs to 15 residues. Trimming took 4 bases from V and 6 from J, leaving 19 bases between them. Germline-derived CDR1 and CDR2 are SNHLY and FYNNEI. The CDR3 here is CASSGHRGKWFEQYF. The CDR3 DNA follows: TGTGCCAGCAGTGGCCATCGGGGGAAATGGTTCGAGCAGTACTTC.